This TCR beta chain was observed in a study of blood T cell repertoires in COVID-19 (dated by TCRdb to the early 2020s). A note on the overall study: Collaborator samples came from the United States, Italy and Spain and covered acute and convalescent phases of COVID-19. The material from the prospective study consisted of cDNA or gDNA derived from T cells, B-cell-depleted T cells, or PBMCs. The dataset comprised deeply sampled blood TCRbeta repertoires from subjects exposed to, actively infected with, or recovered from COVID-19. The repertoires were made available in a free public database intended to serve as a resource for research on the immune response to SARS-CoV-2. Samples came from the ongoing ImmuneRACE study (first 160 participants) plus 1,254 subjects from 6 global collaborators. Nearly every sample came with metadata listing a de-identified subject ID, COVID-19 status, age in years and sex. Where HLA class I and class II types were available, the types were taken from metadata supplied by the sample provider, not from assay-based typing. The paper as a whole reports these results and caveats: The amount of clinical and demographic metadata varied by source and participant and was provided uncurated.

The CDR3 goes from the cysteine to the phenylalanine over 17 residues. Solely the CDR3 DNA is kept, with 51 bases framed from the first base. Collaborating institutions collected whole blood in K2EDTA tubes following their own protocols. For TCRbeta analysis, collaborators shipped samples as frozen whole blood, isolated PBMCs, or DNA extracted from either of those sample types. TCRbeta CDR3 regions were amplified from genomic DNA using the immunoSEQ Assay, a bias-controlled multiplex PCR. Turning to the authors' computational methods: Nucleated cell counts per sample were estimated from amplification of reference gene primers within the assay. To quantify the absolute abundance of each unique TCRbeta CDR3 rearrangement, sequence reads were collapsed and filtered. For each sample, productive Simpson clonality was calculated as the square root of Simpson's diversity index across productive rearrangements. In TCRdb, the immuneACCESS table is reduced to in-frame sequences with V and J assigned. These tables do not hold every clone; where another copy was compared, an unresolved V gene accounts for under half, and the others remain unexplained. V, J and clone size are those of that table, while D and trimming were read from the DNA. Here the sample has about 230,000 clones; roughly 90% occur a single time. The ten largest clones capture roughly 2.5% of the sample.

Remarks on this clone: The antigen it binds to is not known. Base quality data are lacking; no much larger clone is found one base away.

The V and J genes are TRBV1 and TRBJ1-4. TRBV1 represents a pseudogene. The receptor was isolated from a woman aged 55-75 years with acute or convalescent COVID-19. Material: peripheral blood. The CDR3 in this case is CTSSARYGGNENEKLFF. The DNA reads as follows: TGCACCAGCAGCGCCCGGTACGGCGGGAACGAGAATGAAAAACTGTTTTTT.